This passage covers 2 T cell receptor beta chains from one sample sequenced in a study of vaccination and CD4 T cells after COVID-19. These receptors' antigens are unknown. CD4+ T cells that had been cultured provided DNA sequenced with the Oncomine TCR Beta short-read assay. TCRdb re-called the PCR reads through MiXCR, storing one row per CDR3 protein. Of about 4,000 distinct CDR3 sequences in the sample, around 20% are singletons; the top ten hold about 25%. The sample's treatment: roughly ten-day PBMC culture with coronavirus spike peptide pools or control peptides (ViraFEST assay). Sequencing was performed on CD4+ T cells from blood, cultured in vitro. These receptors all come from a human donor who had recovered from COVID-19.

This clonotype was found a few times. In nucleotides, the CDR3 is TGTGCCAGCAGACCCGGGACGGGAGACACCGGGGAGCTGTTTTTT. Translating gives CASRPGTGDTGELFF. V usage is TRBV12-3 or TRBV12-4 and J usage is TRBJ2-2; tentative D call: TRBD2 (6 bases). The V and J ends lost 6 bases and 3 bases respectively, with 14 bases between them. The CDR3 length is 15 residues.

The chain has TRBV5-1 and TRBJ1-6, with TRBD1 matching over 8 bases. The CDR3 has 15 residues. V shed 4 bases, J shed 8 bases, and the junction held 8 bases outside the gene matches. Germline lookup yields CDR1 SGHRS and CDR2 YFSETQ. The CDR3 sequence is CASSATDRVHSPLHF. CDR3 sequence (DNA): TGCGCCAGCAGCGCAACGGACAGGGTTCATTCACCCCTCCACTTT.